This T cell receptor beta chain was profiled in a study of T cells expressing NK-cell markers. Whole-study findings and limits: HCMV specificity of the expanded NKG2C+ T cell clones stayed unclear. Dominant NKG2C+ clonotype frequencies of about 1.0-8% of CD8+ T cells were measured in a handful of donors.

TCRdb re-called the 5' RACE reads and catalogs CDR3 proteins one per entry, DNA excluded. The sample data list 150,000 to 180,000 distinct CDR3 sequences. Of note for this clonotype: Antigen unknown.

Germline CDR1 SGHVS, CDR2 FNYEAQ. CDR3 size: 16 residues. Sequenced input: blood T cells: a sorted CD56 or NKG2C T cell subset, CD4+ or CD8+ T cells, or bulk PBMC T cells (not recorded which). The receptor's source is a woman in her fifties or sixties in good health. V gene TRBV7-6 combines with J gene TRBJ2-5; TCRdb proposes TRBD2, but this gene call is untestable without DNA. CDR3: CASSVTREGPQETQYF.